This T cell receptor beta chain was recorded in a study of shared clonotypes between healthy human individuals (dated by TCRdb to 2019 to 2021). For context, the study as a whole: Three men and a couple of women, aged 18 to 49 years, made up the cohort. For each donor, three plates each were used for CD4 naive and CD4 memory, two plates were used for CD8 naive, and one plate was used for CD8 memory. To estimate repertoire size and how much clonotypes are shared between individuals, the study performed deep sequencing of blood TCR repertoires from about five healthy adults. To increase sequencing depth and limit assay-specific biases, different laboratories used diverse techniques to prepare libraries and sequence TCR repertoires. Per donor, leukapheresis produced somewhere between about 0.9 and 9.5 billion PBMCs. Broader findings and caveats from the paper: Compared with non-shared clonotypes, the clonotypes found in all four sorted-subset donors had higher generation probabilities. Even with the large sequencing depth, rarefaction of the sorted-subset datasets indicated that sequencing was incomplete. Sampling was limited to blood, and TCR repertoires in tissue likely differ from TCR repertoires in blood. The small number of donors limited the genetic and exposure-history diversity represented. Pairwise subsampling indicated that sequencing depth was expected to affect the degree of clonotype sharing among donors. Sharing across several donors was observed for 4.5% to 6.5% of naive CD4, about 4% of naive CD8, 2% to 2.5% of memory CD4, and roughly 0.4% of memory CD8 clonotypes. Naive subsets generally had larger estimated clonotype richness than memory subsets.

V is clipped by 5 bases and J by 4 bases, and the sequence between their germline boundaries is 10 bases long. Including cysteine and phenylalanine, the CDR3 has 13 amino acids. Kept here is only the CDR3 DNA, which spans 39 bases and is read in frame from base 1. Taken from the germline V gene, the CDR1 and CDR2 loops are SGHRS and YFSETQ. This clone appeared once. Its target antigen remains unknown. Base qualities were left out, and no much larger clone turns up one base away. TCR CDR3 regions were amplified from genomic DNA by multiplex PCR using the deep immunoSEQ assay. Extracted genomic DNA from each cell subset was spread evenly across all wells of several immunoSEQ 96-well plates, with each plate serving as a replicate. For sorted subsets, approximately 200 ng of genomic DNA, equivalent to 30,000 or so T cell genomes, went into each replicate PCR. Purified libraries were measured with a Qubit 3.0 fluorometer, size-checked on a Bioanalyzer 2100, and measured again with the KAPA Library Quantification kit. Each immunoSEQ 96-well plate was sequenced on its own single-read 150-cycle Illumina NextSeq 550 flow cell. For the original study's pipeline: The immunoSEQ output contained only junctional sequences without quality scores, so filtering could not match that applied to full-length reads. Sequences were annotated with PyIR, a Python wrapper for IgBLAST v1.9, using IMGT germline references to assign V/J genes and CDR3. Reads were removed for weak V/J assignments (E-value above 1e-6), missing CDR3, stop codons, out-of-frame junctions, or ambiguous translated residues. V3J clonotypes were defined as sequences sharing the same inferred V gene, J gene, and CDR3 amino acid sequence. The percentage overlap between two repertoires was calculated by dividing the number of shared unique clonotypes by the size of the smaller repertoire. Richness of each repertoire was evaluated using RTK rarefaction, the Chao1 estimator, and Recon v2.1 estimates of unobserved clonotypes. Generation probabilities were computed with OLGA for all TCRbeta clonotypes obtained by the gDNA method from several donors. TCRdb provides this immuneACCESS table in a form limited to in-frame rearrangements. Some clones are lacking; in checked studies, under half of them reflect an unresolved V gene, and why the rest are absent is not known. V and J calls and clone size are given by that table; D and trimming were obtained from the DNA. The sample includes 600,000 or so clones, with 98% observed a single time. The ten largest account for 0.3% of the sample.

For the CD8 naive samples, CD45RO-negative cells were positively selected for CCR7, yielding a CD45RA+CCR7+ population from which TemRA cells were excluded. Donors were healthy HIV-negative adults with no recently reported acute infections or vaccinations. Every donor was a Caucasian adult living in Nashville, Tennessee, USA. After blood collection by leukapheresis, PBMCs were isolated using Ficoll-Histopaque density gradient centrifugation and then cryopreserved in the vapor phase of liquid nitrogen. Purity and quantity of every magnetically sorted T cell population were checked by analytical flow cytometry. Genomic DNA was isolated from every sorted fraction and measured by UV absorbance on a Nanodrop 2000c.

Material for sequencing was naive CD8+ T cells sorted from blood. The cell subset or site label, read with the paper, signifies: CD45RA+CCR7+. The TCR comes from a man aged 25-45 years in good health. The chain joins TRBV5-1 to TRBJ2-1, with a tentative D gene TRBD2 over 5 matching bases. The CDR3 in this case is CASRVGKYNEQFF. The DNA is TGCGCCAGCAGGGTCGGGAAGTACAATGAGCAGTTCTTC.